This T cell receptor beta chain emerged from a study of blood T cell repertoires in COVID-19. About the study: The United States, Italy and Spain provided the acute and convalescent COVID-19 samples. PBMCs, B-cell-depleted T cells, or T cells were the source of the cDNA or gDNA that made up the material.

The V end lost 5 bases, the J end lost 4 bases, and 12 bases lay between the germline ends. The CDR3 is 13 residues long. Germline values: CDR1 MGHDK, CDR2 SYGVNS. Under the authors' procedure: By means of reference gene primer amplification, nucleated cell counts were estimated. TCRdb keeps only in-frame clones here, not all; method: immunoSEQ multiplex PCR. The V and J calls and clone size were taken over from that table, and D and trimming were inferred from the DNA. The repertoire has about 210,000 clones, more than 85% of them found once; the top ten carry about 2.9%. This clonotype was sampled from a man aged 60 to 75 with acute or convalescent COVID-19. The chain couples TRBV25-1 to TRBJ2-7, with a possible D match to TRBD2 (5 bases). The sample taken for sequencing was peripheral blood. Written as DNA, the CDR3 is TGTGCCAGCAGTCCGGGGTTGTGGTACGAGCAGTACTTC. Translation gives CASSPGLWYEQYF.